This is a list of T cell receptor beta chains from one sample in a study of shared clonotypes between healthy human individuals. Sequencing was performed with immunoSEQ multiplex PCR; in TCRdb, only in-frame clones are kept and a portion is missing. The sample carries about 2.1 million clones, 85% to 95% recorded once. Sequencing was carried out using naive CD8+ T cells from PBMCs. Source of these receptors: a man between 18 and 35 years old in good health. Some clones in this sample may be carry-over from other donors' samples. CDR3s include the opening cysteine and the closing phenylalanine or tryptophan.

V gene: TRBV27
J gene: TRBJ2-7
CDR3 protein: CASSRYTPTGVNYEQYF

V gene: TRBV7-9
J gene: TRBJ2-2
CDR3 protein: CASRGTSGKIGELFF

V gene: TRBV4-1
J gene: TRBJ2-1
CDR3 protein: CASSQDDRGRGNEQFF

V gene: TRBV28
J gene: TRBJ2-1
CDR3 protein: CASSPSGTSGRGNEQFF

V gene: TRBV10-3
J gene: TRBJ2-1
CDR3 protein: CAISESWLAGEFF

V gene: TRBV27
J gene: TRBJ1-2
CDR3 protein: CASSRGEGYTF

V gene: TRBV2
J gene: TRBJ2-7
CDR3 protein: CASSEDKGELSEQYF

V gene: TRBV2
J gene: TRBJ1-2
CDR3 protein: CASRSGGRTGSYGYTF

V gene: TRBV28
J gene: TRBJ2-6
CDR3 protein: CASSRGRGGANVLTF

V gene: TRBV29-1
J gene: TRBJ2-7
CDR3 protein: CSVELQREAYEQYF

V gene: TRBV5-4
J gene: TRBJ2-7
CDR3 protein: CASSPGTSGIPYEQYF

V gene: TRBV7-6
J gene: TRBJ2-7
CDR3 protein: CASSRTSAGYEQYF

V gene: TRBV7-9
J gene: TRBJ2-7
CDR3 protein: CASSLEVRSSYEQYF

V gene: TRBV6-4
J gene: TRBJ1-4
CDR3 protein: CASSMRGAINEKLFF

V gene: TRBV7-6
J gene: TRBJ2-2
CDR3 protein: CASSFWREIPGELFF

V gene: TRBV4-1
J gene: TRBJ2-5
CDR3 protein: CASSPRRQLQETQYF

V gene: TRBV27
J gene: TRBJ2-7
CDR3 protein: CASSFRGPAGYEQYF

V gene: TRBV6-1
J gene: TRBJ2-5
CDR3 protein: CASSEIGGETQYF

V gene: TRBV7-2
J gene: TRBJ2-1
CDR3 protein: CASSNRDWINNEQFF

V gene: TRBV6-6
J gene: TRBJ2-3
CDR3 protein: CASSYRQGPDTQYF

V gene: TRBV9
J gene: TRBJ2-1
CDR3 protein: CASSVGTGFNEQFF

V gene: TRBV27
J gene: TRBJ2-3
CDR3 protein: CASSLSPRHTQYF

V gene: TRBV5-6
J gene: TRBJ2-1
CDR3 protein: CASSLPSGAFYNEQFF

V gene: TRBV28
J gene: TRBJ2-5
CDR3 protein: CAARDRMSWGAEKTQYF

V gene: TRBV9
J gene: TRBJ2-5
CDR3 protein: CASSTRLAQETQYF

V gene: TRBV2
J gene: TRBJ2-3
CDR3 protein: CASVRGWRTDTQYF

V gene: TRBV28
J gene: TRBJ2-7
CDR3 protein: CASKVPWPALEQYF

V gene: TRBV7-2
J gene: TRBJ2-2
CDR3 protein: CASSPPGVRNTGELFF

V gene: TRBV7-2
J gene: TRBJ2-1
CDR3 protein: CASSPRTSGSYEQFF

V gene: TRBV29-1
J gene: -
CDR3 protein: CSVVLAGGYEQYF

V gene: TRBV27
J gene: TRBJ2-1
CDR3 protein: CASSDSYNEQFF

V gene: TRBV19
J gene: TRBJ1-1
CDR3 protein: CASLGGWNTEAFF

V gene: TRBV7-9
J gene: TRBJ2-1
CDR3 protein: CASSPRLAGVSYNEQFF

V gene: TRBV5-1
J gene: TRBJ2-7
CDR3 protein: CASRTGYEQYF

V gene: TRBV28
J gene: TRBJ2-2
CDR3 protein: CASSLAGGTGELFF

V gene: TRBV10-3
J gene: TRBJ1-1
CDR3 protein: CASHGLNTEAFF

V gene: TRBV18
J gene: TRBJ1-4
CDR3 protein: CASSDSQGWANEKLFF

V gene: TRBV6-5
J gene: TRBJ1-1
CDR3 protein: CASAPKGLNTEAFF

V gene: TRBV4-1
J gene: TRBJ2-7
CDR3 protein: CASSPHPGQEVSYEQYF

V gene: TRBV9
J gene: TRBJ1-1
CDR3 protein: CASSVGMGTEAFF

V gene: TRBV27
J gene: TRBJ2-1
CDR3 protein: CASSLSRGRVNEQFF

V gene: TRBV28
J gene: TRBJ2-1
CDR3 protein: CASSLGVGIDNEQFF

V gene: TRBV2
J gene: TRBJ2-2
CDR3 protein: CASRPSFDYTGELFF

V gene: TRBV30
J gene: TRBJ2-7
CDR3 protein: CATKDGGYYEQYF

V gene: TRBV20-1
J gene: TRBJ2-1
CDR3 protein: CSARVGGEQFF

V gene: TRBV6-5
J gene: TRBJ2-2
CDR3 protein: CASSPQTTTGELFF

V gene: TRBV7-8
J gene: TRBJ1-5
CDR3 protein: CASSPGTANQPQHF

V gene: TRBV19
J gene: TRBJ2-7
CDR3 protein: CASKDRHYEQYF

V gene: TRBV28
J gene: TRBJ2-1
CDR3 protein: CASAVGLASNEQFF

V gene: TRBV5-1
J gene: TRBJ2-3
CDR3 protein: CASSLSRATDTQYF

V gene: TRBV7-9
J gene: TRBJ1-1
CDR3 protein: CASSDKRQMNTEAFF

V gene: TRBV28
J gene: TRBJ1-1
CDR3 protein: CASDPLVGGNTEAFF

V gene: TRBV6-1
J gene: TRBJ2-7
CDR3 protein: CASSDPYSVEQYF

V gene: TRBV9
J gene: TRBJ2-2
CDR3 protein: CASSVPEAEGNTGELFF

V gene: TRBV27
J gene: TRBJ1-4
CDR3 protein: CASSPSMGPATEKLFF

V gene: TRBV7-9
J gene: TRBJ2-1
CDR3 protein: CASSAGAILEQFF

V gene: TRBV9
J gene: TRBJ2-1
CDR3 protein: CASSGPGLAGESSYNEQFF